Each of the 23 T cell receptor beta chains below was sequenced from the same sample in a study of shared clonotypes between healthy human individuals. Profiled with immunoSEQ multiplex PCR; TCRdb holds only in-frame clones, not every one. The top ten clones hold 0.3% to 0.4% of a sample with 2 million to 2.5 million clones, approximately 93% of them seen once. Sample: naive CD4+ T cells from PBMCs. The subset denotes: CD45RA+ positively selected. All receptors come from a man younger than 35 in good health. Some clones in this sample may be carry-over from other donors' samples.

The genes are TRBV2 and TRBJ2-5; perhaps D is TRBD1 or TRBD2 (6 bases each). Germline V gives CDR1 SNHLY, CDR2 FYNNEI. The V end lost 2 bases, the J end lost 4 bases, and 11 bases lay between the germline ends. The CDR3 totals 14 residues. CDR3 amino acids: CASSEWRGAETQYF. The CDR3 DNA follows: TGTGCCAGCAGTGAATGGAGGGGGGCAGAGACCCAGTACTTC. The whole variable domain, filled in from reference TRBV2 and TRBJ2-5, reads EPEVTQTPSHQVTQMGQEVILRCVPISNHLYFYWYRQILGQKVEFLVSFYNNEISEKSEIFDDQFSVERPDGSNFTLKIRSTKLEDSAMYFCASSEWRGAETQYFGPGTRLLVL.

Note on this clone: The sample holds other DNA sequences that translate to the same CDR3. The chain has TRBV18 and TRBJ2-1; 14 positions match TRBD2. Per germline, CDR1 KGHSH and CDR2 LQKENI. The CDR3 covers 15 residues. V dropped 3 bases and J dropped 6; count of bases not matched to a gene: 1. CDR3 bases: TGTGCCAGCTCACCCGGACTAGCGGGAGGCAATGAGCAGTTCTTC. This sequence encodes CASSPGLAGGNEQFF.

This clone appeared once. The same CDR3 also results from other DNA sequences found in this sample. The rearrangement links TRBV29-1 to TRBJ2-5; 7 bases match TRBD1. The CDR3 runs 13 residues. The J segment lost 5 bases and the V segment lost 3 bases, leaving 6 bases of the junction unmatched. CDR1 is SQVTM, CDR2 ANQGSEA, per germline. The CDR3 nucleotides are TGCAGCGTTGACAGGGGGTCGGGGGAGACCCAGTACTTC. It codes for CSVDRGSGETQYF.

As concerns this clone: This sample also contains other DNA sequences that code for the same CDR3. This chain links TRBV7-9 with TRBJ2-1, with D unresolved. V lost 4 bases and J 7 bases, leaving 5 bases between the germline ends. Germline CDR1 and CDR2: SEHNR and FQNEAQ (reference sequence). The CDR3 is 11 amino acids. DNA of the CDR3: TGTGCCAGCAGCTCCTTTAATGAGCAGTTCTTC. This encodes CASSSFNEQFF.

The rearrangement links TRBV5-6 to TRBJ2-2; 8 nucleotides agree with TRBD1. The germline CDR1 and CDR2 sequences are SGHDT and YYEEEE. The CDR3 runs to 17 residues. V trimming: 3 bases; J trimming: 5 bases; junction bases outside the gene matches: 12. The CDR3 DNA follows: TGTGCCAGCAGCTGGGGCCACCAGGGGGCATGGACCGGGGAGCTGTTTTTT. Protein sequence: CASSWGHQGAWTGELFF. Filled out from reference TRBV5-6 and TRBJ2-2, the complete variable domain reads DAGVTQSPTHLIKTRGQQVTLRCSPKSGHDTVSWYQQALGQGPQFIFQYYEEEERQRGNFPDRFSGHQFPNYSSELNVNALLLGDSALYLCASSWGHQGAWTGELFFGEGSRLTVL.

CDR3 region: CASSLSSGFSSYEQYF. In nucleotides, the CDR3 is TGCGCCAGCAGCTTGAGTAGCGGGTTTTCCTCCTACGAGCAGTACTTC. The rearrangement links TRBV5-1 to TRBJ2-7, with TRBD2 matching 7 bases. CDR1 and CDR2 from the germline V gene are SGHRS and YFSETQ. The V segment lost 1 base and the J segment 0 bases; nucleotides outside the gene matches: 7. The length of the CDR3 is 16 residues.

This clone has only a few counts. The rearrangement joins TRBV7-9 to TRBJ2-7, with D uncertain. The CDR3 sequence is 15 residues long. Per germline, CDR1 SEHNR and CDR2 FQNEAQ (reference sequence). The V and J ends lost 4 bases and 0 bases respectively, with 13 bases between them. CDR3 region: CASSSSERTSYEQYF. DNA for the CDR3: TGTGCCAGCAGCTCATCAGAGCGTACCTCCTACGAGCAGTACTTC. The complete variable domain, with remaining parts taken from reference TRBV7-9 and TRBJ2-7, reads DTGVSQNPRHKITKRGQNVTFRCDPISEHNRLYWYRQTLGQGPEFLTYFQNEAQLEKSRLLSDRFSAERPKGSFSTLEIQRTEQGDSAMYLCASSSSERTSYEQYFGPGTRLTVT.

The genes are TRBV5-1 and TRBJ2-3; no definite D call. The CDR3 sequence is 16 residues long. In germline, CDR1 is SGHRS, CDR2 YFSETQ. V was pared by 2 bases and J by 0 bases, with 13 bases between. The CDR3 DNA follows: TGCGCCAGCAGCTTTGGGCGTAAAGTTAGCACAGATACGCAGTATTTT. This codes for CASSFGRKVSTDTQYF.

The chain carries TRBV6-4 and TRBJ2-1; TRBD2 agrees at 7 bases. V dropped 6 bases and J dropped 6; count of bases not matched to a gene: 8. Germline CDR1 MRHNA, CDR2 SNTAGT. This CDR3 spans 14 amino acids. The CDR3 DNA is TGTGCCAGCAGGCGGGGAGGGCCCTCCAATGAGCAGTTCTTC. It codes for CASRRGGPSNEQFF.

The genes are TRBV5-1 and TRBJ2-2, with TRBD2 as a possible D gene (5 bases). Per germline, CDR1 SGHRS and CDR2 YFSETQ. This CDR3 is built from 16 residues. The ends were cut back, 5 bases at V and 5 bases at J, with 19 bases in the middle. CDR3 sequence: CASSRDPGLGTGELFF. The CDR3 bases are TGCGCCAGCAGTCGAGATCCGGGATTGGGTACCGGGGAGCTGTTTTTT.

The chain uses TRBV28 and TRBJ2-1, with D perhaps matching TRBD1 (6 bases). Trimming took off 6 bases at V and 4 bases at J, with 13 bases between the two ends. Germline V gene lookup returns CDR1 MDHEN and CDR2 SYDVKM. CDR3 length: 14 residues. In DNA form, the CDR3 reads TGTGCCAGCAGACAACAGGGATTTTACAATGAGCAGTTCTTC. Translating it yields CASRQQGFYNEQFF.

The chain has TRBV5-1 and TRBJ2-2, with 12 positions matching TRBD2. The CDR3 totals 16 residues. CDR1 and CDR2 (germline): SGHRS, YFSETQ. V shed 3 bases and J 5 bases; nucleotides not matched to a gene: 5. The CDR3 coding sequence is TGCGCCAGCAGCTACCGACTAGCGGGAGATACCGGGGAGCTGTTTTTT. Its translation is CASSYRLAGDTGELFF.

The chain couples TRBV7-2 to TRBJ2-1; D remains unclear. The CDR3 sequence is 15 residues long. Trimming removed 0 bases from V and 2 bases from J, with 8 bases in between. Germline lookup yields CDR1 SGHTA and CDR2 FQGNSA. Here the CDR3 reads CASSLAGPAYNEQFF. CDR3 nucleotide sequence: TGTGCCAGCAGCTTAGCTGGGCCAGCCTACAATGAGCAGTTCTTC.

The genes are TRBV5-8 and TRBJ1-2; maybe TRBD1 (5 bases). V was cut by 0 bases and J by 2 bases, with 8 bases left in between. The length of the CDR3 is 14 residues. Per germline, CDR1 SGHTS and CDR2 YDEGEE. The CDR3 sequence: CASSLGQLNYGYTF. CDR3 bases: TGTGCCAGCAGCTTGGGACAGTTGAACTATGGCTACACCTTC.

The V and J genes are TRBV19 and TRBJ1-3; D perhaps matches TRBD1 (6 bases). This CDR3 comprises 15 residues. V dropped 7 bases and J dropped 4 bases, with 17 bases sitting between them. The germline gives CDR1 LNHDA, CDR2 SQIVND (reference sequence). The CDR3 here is CASIGGQSRGNTIYF. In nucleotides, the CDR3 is TGTGCCAGTATAGGAGGACAGAGTCGGGGAAACACCATATATTTT.

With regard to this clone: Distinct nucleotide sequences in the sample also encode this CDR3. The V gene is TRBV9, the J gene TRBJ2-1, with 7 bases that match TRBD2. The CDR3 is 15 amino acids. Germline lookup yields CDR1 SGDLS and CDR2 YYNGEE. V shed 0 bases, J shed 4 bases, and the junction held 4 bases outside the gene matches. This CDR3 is CASSVAGEGYNEQFF. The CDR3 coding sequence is TGTGCCAGCAGCGTAGCTGGGGAGGGATACAATGAGCAGTTCTTC.

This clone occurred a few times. The CDR3 coding sequence is TGTGCCATCAGGGGACACCCCGTTGGCACTGAAGCTTTCTTT. It codes for CAIRGHPVGTEAFF. The chain combines TRBV10-3 with TRBJ1-1, with TRBD1 as a possible D gene (6 bases). V dropped 6 bases and J dropped 4 bases, with 15 bases sitting between them. Germline CDR1 is ENHRY and CDR2 is SYGVKD. The CDR3 is 14 residues long.

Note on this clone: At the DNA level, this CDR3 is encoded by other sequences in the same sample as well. Here the CDR3 DNA reads TGTGCCAGCAGAGGGGGGGATACGCAGTATTTT. This translates into CASRGGDTQYF. V and J are TRBV6-6 and TRBJ2-3, with D perhaps TRBD1 or TRBD2 (6 bases each). V gave up 6 bases and J gave up 6 bases, with 7 bases separating them. The CDR3 extends over 11 amino acids. Germline V CDR1 and CDR2: MNHNY, SVGAGI (reference sequence).

The CDR3 spells CSVDRLASSTDTQYF. The CDR3 bases are TGCAGCGTTGACCGACTAGCGAGCAGCACAGATACGCAGTATTTT. The chain carries TRBV29-1 and TRBJ2-3, with 8 bases lining up with TRBD2. Germline loops: CDR1 SQVTM, CDR2 ANQGSEA. The CDR3 runs 15 residues. Trimming took 3 bases from V and 0 from J; bases not matched to a gene: 5.

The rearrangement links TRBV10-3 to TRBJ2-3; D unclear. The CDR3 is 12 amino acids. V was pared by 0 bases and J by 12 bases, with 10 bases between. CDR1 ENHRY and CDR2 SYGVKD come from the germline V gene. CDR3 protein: CAISESDGIQYF. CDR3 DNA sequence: TGTGCCATCAGTGAGTCGGATGGTATACAGTATTTT.

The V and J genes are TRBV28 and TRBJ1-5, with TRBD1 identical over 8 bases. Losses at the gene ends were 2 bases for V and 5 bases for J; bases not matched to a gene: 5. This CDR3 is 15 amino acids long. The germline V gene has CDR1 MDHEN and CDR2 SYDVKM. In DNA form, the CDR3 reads TGTGCCAGCAGTTTACAGGGGGCAGTCGATCAGCCCCAGCATTTT. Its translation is CASSLQGAVDQPQHF.

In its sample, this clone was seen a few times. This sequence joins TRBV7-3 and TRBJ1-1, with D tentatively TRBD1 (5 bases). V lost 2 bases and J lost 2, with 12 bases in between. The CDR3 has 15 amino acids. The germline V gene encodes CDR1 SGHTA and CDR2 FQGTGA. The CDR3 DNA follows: TGTGCCAGCAGCTTAGAACCAGGGACCAACACTGAAGCTTTCTTT. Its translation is CASSLEPGTNTEAFF.

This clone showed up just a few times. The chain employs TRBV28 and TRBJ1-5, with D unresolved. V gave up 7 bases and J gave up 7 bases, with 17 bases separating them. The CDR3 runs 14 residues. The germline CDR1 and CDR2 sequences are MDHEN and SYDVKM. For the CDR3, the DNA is TGTGCCAGCACCTGGACCTCCCGAGGACAGCCCCAGCATTTT. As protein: CASTWTSRGQPQHF. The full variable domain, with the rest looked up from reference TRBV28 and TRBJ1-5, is DVKVTQSSRYLVKRTGEKVFLECVQDMDHENMFWYRQDPGLGLRLIYFSYDVKMKEKGDIPEGYSVSREKKERFSLILESASTNQTSMYLCASTWTSRGQPQHFGDGTRLSIL.